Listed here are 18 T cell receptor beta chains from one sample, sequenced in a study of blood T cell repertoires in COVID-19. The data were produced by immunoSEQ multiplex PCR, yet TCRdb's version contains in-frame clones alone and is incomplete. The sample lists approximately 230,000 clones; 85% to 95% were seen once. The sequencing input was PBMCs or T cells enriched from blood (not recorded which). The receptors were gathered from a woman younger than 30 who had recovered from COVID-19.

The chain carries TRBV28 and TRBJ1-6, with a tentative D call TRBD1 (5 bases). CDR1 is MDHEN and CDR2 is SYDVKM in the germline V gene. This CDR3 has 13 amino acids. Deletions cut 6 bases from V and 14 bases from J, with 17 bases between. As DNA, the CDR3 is TGTGCCAGCAGCCCCTCCCGGGGGGGATCCCTCCACTTT. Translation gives CASSPSRGGSLHF.

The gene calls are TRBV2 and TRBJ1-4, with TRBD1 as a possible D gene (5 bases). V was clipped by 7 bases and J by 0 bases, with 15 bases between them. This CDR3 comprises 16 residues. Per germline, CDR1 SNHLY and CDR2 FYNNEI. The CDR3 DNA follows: TGTGCCAGCATTGGGCGGAGGGACGCAACTAATGAAAAACTGTTTTTT. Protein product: CASIGRRDATNEKLFF. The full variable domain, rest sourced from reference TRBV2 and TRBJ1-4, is EPEVTQTPSHQVTQMGQEVILRCVPISNHLYFYWYRQILGQKVEFLVSFYNNEISEKSEIFDDQFSVERPDGSNFTLKIRSTKLEDSAMYFCASIGRRDATNEKLFFGSGTQLSVL.

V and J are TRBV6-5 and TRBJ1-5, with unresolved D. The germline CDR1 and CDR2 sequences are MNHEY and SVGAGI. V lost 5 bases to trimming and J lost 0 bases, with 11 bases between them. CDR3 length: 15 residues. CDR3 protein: CASSRQTYSNQPQHF. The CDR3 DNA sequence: TGTGCCAGCAGTCGGCAGACTTATAGCAATCAGCCCCAGCATTTT.

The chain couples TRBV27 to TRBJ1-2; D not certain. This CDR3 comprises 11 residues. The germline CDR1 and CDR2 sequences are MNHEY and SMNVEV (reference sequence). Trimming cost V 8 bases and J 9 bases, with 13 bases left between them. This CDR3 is CASLKMRCYTF. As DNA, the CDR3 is TGTGCCAGCCTCAAGATGAGGTGCTACACCTTC.

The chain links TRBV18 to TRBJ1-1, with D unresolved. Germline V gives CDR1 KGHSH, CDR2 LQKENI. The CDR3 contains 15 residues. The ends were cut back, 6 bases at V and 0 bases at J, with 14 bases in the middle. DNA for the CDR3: TGTGCCAGCTCCCCCGACCGAGCGGTGAACACTGAAGCTTTCTTT. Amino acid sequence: CASSPDRAVNTEAFF. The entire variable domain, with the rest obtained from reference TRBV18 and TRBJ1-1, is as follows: NAGVMQNPRHLVRRRGQEARLRCSPMKGHSHVYWYRQLPEEGLKFMVYLQKENIIDESGMPKERFSAEFPKEGPSILRIQQVVRGDSAAYFCASSPDRAVNTEAFFGQGTRLTVV.

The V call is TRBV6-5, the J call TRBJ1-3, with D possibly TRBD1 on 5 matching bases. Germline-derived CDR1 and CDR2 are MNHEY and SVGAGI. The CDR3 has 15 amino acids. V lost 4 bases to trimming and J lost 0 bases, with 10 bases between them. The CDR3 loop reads CASSLGGASGNTIYF. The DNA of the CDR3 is TGTGCCAGCAGTTTGGGAGGGGCCTCTGGAAACACCATATATTTT.

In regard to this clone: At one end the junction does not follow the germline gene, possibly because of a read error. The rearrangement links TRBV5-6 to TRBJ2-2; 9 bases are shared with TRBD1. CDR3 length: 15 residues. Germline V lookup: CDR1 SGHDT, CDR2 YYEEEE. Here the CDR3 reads CASSLGDRVTGELFF. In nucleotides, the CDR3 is TGTGCCAGCAGTTTGGGGGACAGGGTGACCGGGGAGCTGTTTTTT. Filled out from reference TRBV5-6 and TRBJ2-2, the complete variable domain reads DAGVTQSPTHLIKTRGQQVTLRCSPKSGHDTVSWYQQALGQGPQFIFQYYEEEERQRGNFPDRFSGHQFPNYSSELNVNALLLGDSALYLCASSLGDRVTGELFFGEGSRLTVL.

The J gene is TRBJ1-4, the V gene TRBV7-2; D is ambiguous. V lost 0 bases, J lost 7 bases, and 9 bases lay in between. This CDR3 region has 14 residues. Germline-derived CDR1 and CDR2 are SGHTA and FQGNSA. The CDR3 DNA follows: TGTGCCAGCAGCTTAGCCGGGGTTGGTGAAAAACTGTTTTTT. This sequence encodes CASSLAGVGEKLFF.

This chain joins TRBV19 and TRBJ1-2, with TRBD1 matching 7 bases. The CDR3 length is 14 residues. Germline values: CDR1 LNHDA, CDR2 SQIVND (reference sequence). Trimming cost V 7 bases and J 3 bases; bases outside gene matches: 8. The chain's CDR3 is CASIQTGTYYGYTF. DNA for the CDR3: TGTGCCAGTATCCAGACAGGGACATACTATGGCTACACCTTC.

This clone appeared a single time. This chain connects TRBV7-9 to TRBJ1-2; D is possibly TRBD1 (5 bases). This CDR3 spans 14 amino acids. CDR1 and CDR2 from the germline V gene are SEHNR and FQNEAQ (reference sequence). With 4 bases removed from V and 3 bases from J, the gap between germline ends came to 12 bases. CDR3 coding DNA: TGTGCCAGCAGCTCGCCAGGGTGGGACTATGGCTACACCTTC. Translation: CASSSPGWDYGYTF.

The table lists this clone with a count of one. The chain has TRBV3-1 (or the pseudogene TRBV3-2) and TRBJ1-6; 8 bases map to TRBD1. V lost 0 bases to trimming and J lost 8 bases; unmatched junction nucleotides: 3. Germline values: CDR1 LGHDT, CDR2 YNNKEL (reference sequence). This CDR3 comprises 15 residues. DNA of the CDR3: TGTGCCAGCAGCCAAGAAGGGGACAGGTATTCACCCCTCCACTTT. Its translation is CASSQEGDRYSPLHF.

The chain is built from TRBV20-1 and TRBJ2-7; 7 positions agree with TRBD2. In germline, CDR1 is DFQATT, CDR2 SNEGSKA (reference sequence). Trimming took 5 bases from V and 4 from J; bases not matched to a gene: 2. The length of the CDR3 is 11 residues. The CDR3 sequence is CSAAREYEQYF. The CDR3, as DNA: TGCAGTGCTGCGCGGGAGTACGAGCAGTACTTC.

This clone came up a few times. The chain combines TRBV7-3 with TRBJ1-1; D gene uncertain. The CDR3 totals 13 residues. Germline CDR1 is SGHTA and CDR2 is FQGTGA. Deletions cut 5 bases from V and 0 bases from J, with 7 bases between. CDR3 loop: CASSLDLNTEAFF. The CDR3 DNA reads TGTGCCAGCAGCCTGGACTTGAACACTGAAGCTTTCTTT.

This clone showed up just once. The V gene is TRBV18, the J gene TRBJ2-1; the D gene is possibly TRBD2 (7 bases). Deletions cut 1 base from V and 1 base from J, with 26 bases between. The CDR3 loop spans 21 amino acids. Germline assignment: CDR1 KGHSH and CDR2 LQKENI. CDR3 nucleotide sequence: TGTGCCAGCTCACCACGGGGGGCAGCGCGGGGAGCGGGATCATCCTACAATGAGCAGTTCTTC. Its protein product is CASSPRGAARGAGSSYNEQFF.

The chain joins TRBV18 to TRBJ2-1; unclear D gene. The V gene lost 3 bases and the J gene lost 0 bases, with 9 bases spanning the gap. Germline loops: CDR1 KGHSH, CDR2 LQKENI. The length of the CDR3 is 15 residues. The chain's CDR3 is CASSPPVGSYNEQFF. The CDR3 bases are TGTGCCAGCTCACCCCCGGTTGGCTCCTACAATGAGCAGTTCTTC.

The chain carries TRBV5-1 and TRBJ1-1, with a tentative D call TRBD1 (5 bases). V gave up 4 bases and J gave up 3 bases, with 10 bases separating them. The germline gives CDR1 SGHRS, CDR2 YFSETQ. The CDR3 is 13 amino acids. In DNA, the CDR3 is TGCGCCAGCAGCCGATGGGGGGACACTGAAGCTTTCTTT. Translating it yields CASSRWGDTEAFF.

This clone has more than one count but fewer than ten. The CDR3 here is CASSPELSRRDRGFSYNSPLHF. The CDR3 bases are TGTGCCAGCAGTCCCGAATTGAGCCGCCGGGACAGGGGTTTTTCCTATAATTCACCCCTCCACTTT. The rearrangement links TRBV6-6 to TRBJ1-6, with 10 bases matching TRBD1. Germline V gene sequence: CDR1 MNHNY, CDR2 SVGAGI (reference sequence). CDR3 length: 22 residues. After removal of 5 bases from V and 1 base from J, the junction contained 20 bases not matched to a gene.

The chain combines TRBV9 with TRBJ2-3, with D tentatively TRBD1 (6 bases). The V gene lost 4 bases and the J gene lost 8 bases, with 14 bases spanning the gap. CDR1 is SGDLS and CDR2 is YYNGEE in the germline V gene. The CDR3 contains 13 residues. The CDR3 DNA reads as TGTGCCAGCAGCAATCGACAGGACGTTACGCAGTATTTT. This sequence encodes CASSNRQDVTQYF.